Listed here are 15 T cell receptor beta chains from one sample, sequenced in a study of T-cell memory formation after mild COVID-19. TCRdb analysed the 5' RACE reads with MiXCR anew, one entry per CDR3 protein. The repertoire includes hundreds of thousands of distinct CDR3 sequences, more than 20% of them detected once, and under 15% sits in the top ten. The sequenced sample consisted of PBMCs or a T cell subset sorted from them (not recorded which). These receptors were obtained from an adult woman who had mild COVID-19 (a few samples of this study predate the infection). Cell type and time point are not known.

J is TRBJ2-1 and V is TRBV4-1; weak D call: TRBD2 (6 bases). Trimming took off 3 bases at V and 4 bases at J, with 13 bases between the two ends. Germline CDR1 is MGHRA and CDR2 is YSYEKL. The CDR3 consists of 15 residues. In DNA, the CDR3 is TGCGCCAGCAGCCAGGGCGGGACCGCTTACAATGAGCAGTTCTTC. It yields the protein CASSQGGTAYNEQFF.

This clonotype occurred a few times. The V and J genes are TRBV4-1 and TRBJ2-5, with D unresolved. The CDR3 runs to 15 residues. Per the germline V gene, CDR1 is MGHRA and CDR2 is YSYEKL. The V and J ends lost 0 bases and 2 bases respectively, with 10 bases between them. The CDR3 nucleotides are TGCGCCAGCAGCCAAGAGGTCCGGCTTCAAGAGACCCAGTACTTC. Translation: CASSQEVRLQETQYF.

V is TRBV6-4 and J is TRBJ2-2; TRBD2 might be the D (6 bases). Between the trimmed V and J ends, which lost 6 bases and 2 bases, there was a span of 7 bases. This CDR3 spans 13 amino acids. Germline-derived CDR1 and CDR2 are MRHNA and SNTAGT. The CDR3 loop is CASRRDNTGELFF. The CDR3, as DNA: TGTGCCAGCAGGCGGGATAACACCGGGGAGCTGTTTTTT.

The V call is TRBV29-1, the J call TRBJ2-7; perhaps TRBD1 as D (5 bases). Germline lookup yields CDR1 SQVTM and CDR2 ANQGSEA. Trimming removed 1 base at V and 2 bases at J, with 9 bases between. This CDR3 region has 13 residues. The CDR3 loop reads CSVEAEGAYEQYF. Written as DNA, the CDR3 is TGCAGCGTTGAAGCGGAAGGGGCCTACGAGCAGTACTTC.

This clonotype was counted between two and nine times. The chain employs TRBV10-3 and TRBJ1-2, with 9 bases matching TRBD1. The length of the CDR3 is 14 residues. Trimming cost V 6 bases and J 2 bases; bases outside gene matches: 4. Germline CDR1 ENHRY, CDR2 SYGVKD. The CDR3 loop reads CAIRGDRENYGYTF. The CDR3 coding sequence is TGTGCCATCAGGGGGGACAGGGAAAACTATGGCTACACCTTC.

This clonotype showed up many times. The chain has TRBV7-9 and TRBJ2-3; D call uncertain. The V gene lost 9 bases and the J gene lost 0 bases, with 7 bases spanning the gap. There are 12 residues in the CDR3. Germline-derived CDR1 and CDR2 are SEHNR and FQNEAQ (reference sequence). Written as DNA, the CDR3 is TGTGCCAGTTCCCAGAGCACAGATACGCAGTATTTT. It translates to CASSQSTDTQYF. Using reference TRBV7-9 and TRBJ2-3 for the parts outside the CDR3, the full variable domain is DTGVSQNPRHKITKRGQNVTFRCDPISEHNRLYWYRQTLGQGPEFLTYFQNEAQLEKSRLLSDRFSAERPKGSFSTLEIQRTEQGDSAMYLCASSQSTDTQYFGPGTRLTVL.

The V and J genes are TRBV12-3 or TRBV12-4 and TRBJ2-2; D is tentatively TRBD1 or TRBD2 (5 bases each). Trimming cost V 3 bases and J 7 bases, with 12 bases left between them. The CDR3 is 14 amino acids. CDR3 nucleotides: TGTGCCAGCAGTTTCAGGGAGTCTAACGGGGAGCTGTTTTTT. Its protein is CASSFRESNGELFF.

The chain uses TRBV29-1 and TRBJ2-7; D is undetermined. This CDR3 region has 13 residues. Trimming took off 7 bases at V and 0 bases at J, with 13 bases between the two ends. Germline V lookup: CDR1 SQVTM, CDR2 ANQGSEA. Written as DNA, the CDR3 is TGCAGCGCTCTACTCGGTAGCTCCTACGAGCAGTACTTC. It codes for CSALLGSSYEQYF.

The rearrangement uses TRBV7-2 and TRBJ1-5; the D is unclear. The CDR3 contains 13 residues. The V end was cut by 4 bases, the J end by 4 bases, with 8 bases between. Germline CDR1 SGHTA, CDR2 FQGNSA. The DNA for the CDR3 is TGTGCCAGCAGCTCAATAGAGAATCAGCCCCAGCATTTT. This codes for CASSSIENQPQHF.

This clonotype has only a few counts. The chain joins TRBV7-8 to TRBJ2-1, with TRBD1 matching over 10 bases. The germline V gene has CDR1 SGHVS and CDR2 FQNEAQ. The CDR3 is 15 residues long. The junction had 3 bases not matched to a gene; V was cut back by 5 bases and J by 2 bases. CDR3 in amino acids: CASSKDRGPYNEQFF. CDR3 bases: TGTGCCAGCAGCAAAGACAGGGGGCCCTACAATGAGCAGTTCTTC.

The rearrangement uses TRBV10-1 and TRBJ1-5; the D is unclear. The germline V gene encodes CDR1 WNHNN and CDR2 SYGVQD (reference sequence). The germline V and J ends were trimmed by 6 bases and 7 bases, with 13 bases remaining between them. This CDR3 contains 13 residues. CDR3 bases: TGCGCCAGCAGGGAAAGAGGGAACCAGCCCCAGCATTTT. It is translated as CASRERGNQPQHF.

The gene calls are TRBV29-1 and TRBJ1-2; 7 bases align to TRBD1. The CDR3 is 14 amino acids. The V segment lost 6 bases and the J segment 3 bases; nucleotides outside the gene matches: 10. Germline V gene sequence: CDR1 SQVTM, CDR2 ANQGSEA. CDR3 in amino acids: CSVVKYGTDYGYTF. As DNA, the CDR3 is TGCAGCGTCGTTAAATACGGGACAGACTATGGCTACACCTTC. Supplemented by reference TRBV29-1 and TRBJ1-2, the full variable domain reads SAVISQKPSRDICQRGTSLTIQCQVDSQVTMMFWYRQQPGQSLTLIATANQGSEATYESGFVIDKFPISRPNLTFSTLTVSNMSPEDSSIYLCSVVKYGTDYGYTFGSGTRLTVV.

This chain joins TRBV7-9 and TRBJ1-3; TRBD1 aligns across 7 bases. The germline gives CDR1 SEHNR, CDR2 FQNEAQ (reference sequence). Trimming at V came to 1 base and at J to 0 bases, leaving 3 bases not matched to a gene. The CDR3 runs to 16 residues. The CDR3: CASSLVQGYSGNTIYF. CDR3 sequence (DNA): TGTGCCAGCAGCTTAGTACAGGGGTACTCTGGAAACACCATATATTTT.

This clonotype showed up just a few times. The chain joins TRBV7-6 to TRBJ2-3, with 7 bases fitting TRBD1. V shed 7 bases, J shed 1 base, and the junction held 14 bases outside the gene matches. There are 17 residues in the CDR3. CDR1 SGHVS and CDR2 FNYEAQ come from the germline V gene. The CDR3 DNA reads as TGTGCCAGCATCCCAGGTTTGAGGGGGCTTGGCACAGATACGCAGTATTTT. Protein: CASIPGLRGLGTDTQYF. Full variable domain (remainder filled in from reference TRBV7-6 and TRBJ2-3): GAGVSQSPRYKVTKRGQDVALRCDPISGHVSLYWYRQALGQGPEFLTYFNYEAQQDKSGLPNDRFSAERPEGSISTLTIQRTEQRDSAMYRCASIPGLRGLGTDTQYFGPGTRLTVL.

The chain has TRBV4-3 and TRBJ1-2; 8 bases align to TRBD1. Germline V gene lookup returns CDR1 LGHNA and CDR2 YSLEER. The CDR3 is made up of 17 amino acids. The J segment lost 7 bases and the V segment lost 0 bases, leaving 13 bases of the junction unmatched. CDR3 coding DNA: TGCGCCAGCAGCCAAGATAAACGGACAGGGCTTGTGCGTGGCTACACCTTC. This encodes CASSQDKRTGLVRGYTF.